This note documents a single T cell receptor (beta chain) sequence. Its antigen is currently not known. Per-nucleotide qualities are absent, and no much larger clonotype sits a single base away. Enrolling through a virtual design, the prospective study's participants ranged in age from roughly 18 to 89 years and lived across roughly 23 United States geographic areas. In the prospective study, cohorts were assigned on the basis of participant-reported clinical history obtained from a screening survey and a study questionnaire. For ImmuneRACE Cohort 3, a participant was defined as recovered based on two consecutive negative NP/OP PCR tests, clearance by a healthcare professional, or resolution of symptoms. In the prospective study, mobile phlebotomists collected whole blood, serum and a nasopharyngeal or oropharyngeal swab from each participant. Prospective study participants could optionally give additional blood draws and questionnaires over an approximately 2-month period. Before DNA extraction, prospective study blood samples were shipped either frozen or at room temperature.

The immunoSEQ Assay, a bias-controlled multiplex PCR, was used to amplify TCRbeta CDR3 regions from genomic DNA. The authors' analysis ran thus. Nucleated cell counts per sample were estimated from amplification of reference gene primers within the assay. To quantify the absolute abundance of each unique TCRbeta CDR3 rearrangement, sequence reads were collapsed and filtered. For each sample, productive Simpson clonality was calculated by taking the square root of Simpson's diversity index across productive rearrangements. TCRdb stores this immuneACCESS table with in-frame sequences only. Part of the clones is absent; in the studies checked, under half of the shortfall reflects unresolved V genes, and no reason is known for the rest. That table gives V, J and clone size, and the DNA gave D and trimming. This sample has 350,000 to 400,000 clones in its table, and 80% to 90% of those were observed once. The leading ten clones occupy more than 0.8% of the sample.

This sample was included in a study of blood T cell repertoires in COVID-19 (dated by TCRdb to 2019 to 2021). The study in broad terms: Collaborator samples came from the United States, Italy and Spain and covered acute and convalescent phases of COVID-19. The prospective study material was composed of cDNA or gDNA derived from T cells, B-cell-depleted T cells, or PBMCs. Subjects who had been exposed to COVID-19, were actively infected with it, or had recovered from it provided the deeply sampled blood TCRbeta repertoires that made up the dataset. The repertoires were released in a freely available public database intended as a resource for research on the immune response to SARS-CoV-2. Samples came from the ongoing ImmuneRACE study (first 160 participants) plus 1,254 subjects from 6 global collaborators. Nearly every sample came with metadata listing a de-identified subject ID, COVID-19 status, age in years and sex. Where available, HLA class I and class II types were obtained from metadata supplied by the sample provider rather than from assay-based typing.

Results the study describes overall, beyond this receptor: The quantity of clinical and demographic metadata differed by source and by participant and was supplied without curation.

The CDR3 holds 15 amino acids from the cysteine to the phenylalanine. The CDR3 DNA has 45 bases and is translated from base 1. The trim is 3 bases for V and 3 bases for J, with a gap of 12 bases between the germline ends. The CDR1 and CDR2 encoded by the germline V gene are SGDLS and YYNGEE. The sequence was obtained from a man between 18 and 29 years old who had recovered from COVID-19. Recombination joined TRBV9 with TRBJ1-4; the D gene lacks a confident call. The sequenced sample consisted of PBMCs or T cells enriched from blood (not recorded which). The CDR3 loop reads CASSAGARSNEKLFF. The bases are TGTGCCAGCAGCGCCGGCGCGAGGTCTAATGAAAAACTGTTTTTT. Reference TRBV9 and TRBJ1-4 genes cover what lies past the CDR3, so the full variable domain is DSGVTQTPKHLITATGQRVTLRCSPRSGDLSVYWYQQSLDQGLQFLIQYYNGEERAKGNILERFSAQQFPDLHSELNLSSLELGDSALYFCASSAGARSNEKLFFGSGTQLSVL.